These 27 T cell receptor beta chains were sequenced from one sample in a study of human T cells and chemical hapten exposure. Time point defined: patch test 2, 6 weeks after DPC sensitization. Treatment of the sample: therapeutic diphenylcyclopropenone sensitization with weekly scalp DPC. MiXCR, applied by TCRdb to the RACE reads, yields one record per CDR3 protein. The sample has some 81,000 distinct CDR3 sequences, more than 9% seen once. The sequencing used whole blood, collected in connection with sensitization to the hapten diphenylcyclopropenone (DPC). These receptors originate from a man in his late teens or twenties with alopecia areata. Some clones in this sample may be carry-over from other donors' samples.

This clonotype was recorded at least ten times. The gene calls are TRBV28 and TRBJ1-2, with a weak D call TRBD1 (6 bases). CDR1 is MDHEN, CDR2 SYDVKM, per germline. This CDR3 is built from 17 residues. The germline V and J ends were trimmed by 5 bases and 4 bases, with 23 bases remaining between them. The CDR3 loop reads CASSQPTRSGAGYGYTF. DNA for the CDR3: TGTGCCAGCAGTCAGCCGACAAGATCAGGGGCGGGCTATGGCTACACCTTC.

In its sample, this clonotype was seen many times. This rearrangement joins TRBV7-3 to TRBJ2-4; weak D call: TRBD2 (6 bases). The germline V and J ends were trimmed by 5 bases and 8 bases, with 19 bases remaining between them. Per the germline V gene, CDR1 is SGHTA and CDR2 is FQGTGA. The CDR3 is made up of 15 amino acids. CDR3 residues: CASSRSREDSDIQYF. The CDR3 nucleotides read TGTGCCAGCAGCCGTTCTAGGGAGGATTCGGACATTCAGTACTTC.

The chain has TRBV6-2 or TRBV6-3 and TRBJ2-7; TRBD1 is a possible D gene (5 bases). CDR1 is MNHEY and CDR2 is SVGEGT in the germline V gene. V was trimmed by 6 bases and J by 2 bases, leaving 11 bases between them. CDR3 length: 13 amino acids. CDR3 DNA sequence: TGTGCCAGCAGGAGACAGAACACCTACGAGCAGTACTTC. The encoded protein is CASRRQNTYEQYF.

Details on this clonotype: Since a much larger clone is just one base distant, this may be a read error. DNA of the CDR3: TGTGCCAGCAGCCCCGGGGCGGAAGAGACCCAGTACTTC. It codes for CASSPGAEETQYF. The V call is TRBV7-2, the J call TRBJ2-5; D could derive from TRBD1 or TRBD2 (5 bases each). Germline V CDR1 and CDR2: SGHTA, FQGNSA. V lost 5 bases, J lost 3 bases, and 10 bases lay in between. The CDR3 has 13 residues. Supplemented by reference TRBV7-2 and TRBJ2-5, the full variable domain reads GAGVSQSPSNKVTEKGKDVELRCDPISGHTALYWYRQSLGQGLEFLIYFQGNSAPDKSGLPSDRFSAERTGGSVSTLTIQRTQQEDSAVYLCASSPGAEETQYFGPGTRLLVL.

This clonotype was seen at least ten times. This chain uses TRBV7-6 with TRBJ1-1, with TRBD1 matching 7 bases. This CDR3 is built from 16 residues. Looked up from germline, CDR1 is SGHVS and CDR2 is FNYEAQ. The junction had 10 bases not matched to a gene; V was cut back by 6 bases and J by 0 bases. The CDR3 protein is CASSLRQGGMNTEAFF. CDR3 nucleotide sequence: TGTGCCAGCAGTTTGAGACAGGGCGGCATGAACACTGAAGCTTTCTTT.

This clonotype appeared a few times. J is TRBJ2-3 and V is TRBV5-1; D is uncertain. Germline V gene data show CDR1 as SGHRS and CDR2 as YFSETQ. V shed 2 bases and J shed 0 bases, with 13 bases lying between them. CDR3 length equals 16 residues. This CDR3 reads CASSLRAGTSTDTQYF. The CDR3 coding sequence is TGCGCCAGCAGCTTAAGGGCCGGAACTAGCACAGATACGCAGTATTTT.

This clonotype turned up a few times. This sequence joins TRBV4-2 and TRBJ2-7, with 12 positions matching TRBD2. J was trimmed by 5 bases and V by 5 bases; bases with no gene match: 16. CDR1 is LGHNA and CDR2 is YNFKEQ in the germline V gene. This CDR3 is 18 amino acids long. The CDR3 protein is CASSIIPSSGGATNEQYF. The DNA for the CDR3 is TGTGCCAGCAGCATCATCCCCTCTAGCGGGGGGGCCACAAACGAGCAGTACTTC.

The chain employs TRBV3-1 and TRBJ2-5; D remains ambiguous. Trimming took 5 bases from V and 1 from J, leaving 8 bases between them. The CDR3 contains 13 residues. The germline V gene encodes CDR1 LGHDT and CDR2 YNNKEL (reference sequence). CDR3 amino acids: CASSIPSQETQYF. CDR3 DNA sequence: TGTGCCAGCAGCATCCCTAGCCAAGAGACCCAGTACTTC.

This clonotype was picked up a small number of times. The J gene is TRBJ1-1, the V gene TRBV20-1, with 8 bases lining up with TRBD1. This CDR3 has 14 residues. V was pared by 1 base and J by 1 base, with 2 bases of the junction left unmatched. Germline V gene lookup returns CDR1 DFQATT and CDR2 SNEGSKA (reference sequence). CDR3 DNA: TGCAGTGCTAGAGCAGGGACAGGGAACACTGAAGCTTTCTTT. Translating it yields CSARAGTGNTEAFF.

This chain links TRBV7-9 with TRBJ2-1, with D uncertain. Germline V CDR1 and CDR2: SEHNR, FQNEAQ (reference sequence). The CDR3 sequence is 12 residues long. The V end was cut by 4 bases, the J end by 6 bases, with 7 bases between. CDR3 bases: TGTGCCAGCAGCTCGGGCAGCAATGAGCAGTTCTTC. Protein sequence: CASSSGSNEQFF.

This clonotype has a handful of counts. The chain combines TRBV7-2 with TRBJ2-2; weak D call: TRBD1 (5 bases). V was pared by 5 bases and J by 6 bases, with 10 bases between. CDR3 size: 13 residues. Germline CDR1 SGHTA, CDR2 FQGNSA. The CDR3 DNA reads as TGTGCCAGCAGCGTAAGGGGCCCCGGGGAGCTGTTTTTT. This sequence encodes CASSVRGPGELFF.

This chain connects TRBV3-1 to TRBJ1-3; a weak D match, TRBD1 (5 bases). The ends were cut back, 2 bases at V and 8 bases at J, with 13 bases in the middle. The germline V gene encodes CDR1 LGHDT and CDR2 YNNKEL (reference sequence). The CDR3 consists of 14 residues. Here the CDR3 reads CASSQPRGVDTIYF. DNA of the CDR3: TGTGCCAGCAGCCAACCTCGGGGGGTAGACACCATATATTTT.

This clonotype was seen a handful of times. The chain uses TRBV28 and TRBJ1-1, with a possible D match to TRBD1 (5 bases). CDR1 MDHEN and CDR2 SYDVKM come from the germline V gene. Trimming shortened V by 1 base and J by 11 bases, and 17 bases separated the two germline ends. The CDR3 contains 14 residues. The CDR3 protein is CASSLLSGRRVAFF. The CDR3 nucleotides are TGTGCCAGCAGTTTATTATCAGGGCGGAGGGTCGCTTTCTTT.

Many counts were recorded for this clonotype. The chain joins TRBV9 to TRBJ2-1; TRBD1 might be the D (6 bases). Trimming removed 1 base from V and 9 bases from J, with 14 bases in between. In germline, CDR1 is SGDLS, CDR2 YYNGEE. The CDR3 consists of 14 residues. CDR3 sequence (DNA): TGTGCCAGCAGCGTACAAATACAGGGCAGTGAGCAGTTCTTC. Protein sequence: CASSVQIQGSEQFF.

In its sample, this clonotype was seen many times. The V call is TRBV2, the J call TRBJ1-1, with a possible D match to TRBD1 (6 bases). Looked up from germline, CDR1 is SNHLY and CDR2 is FYNNEI. V gave up 4 bases and J gave up 3 bases, with 9 bases separating them. CDR3 length equals 13 residues. DNA of the CDR3: TGTGCCAGCAGTGGGACAGAAGACACTGAAGCTTTCTTT. It codes for CASSGTEDTEAFF.

This clonotype was recorded at least ten times. The chain combines TRBV19 with TRBJ1-5; no clear D. Deletions cut 2 bases from V and 8 bases from J, with 7 bases between. This CDR3 is 12 amino acids long. Germline values: CDR1 LNHDA, CDR2 SQIVND (reference sequence). The CDR3 region is CASSILAEPQHF. The CDR3 nucleotides are TGTGCCAGTAGTATATTGGCAGAGCCCCAGCATTTT.

V gene TRBV11-3 combines with J gene TRBJ1-1; possibly TRBD1 for D (5 bases). Per the germline V gene, CDR1 is SGHNT and CDR2 is YENEEA. The CDR3 covers 13 residues. V was shortened by 2 bases and J by 6 bases, with 10 bases between the two germline ends. The CDR3 DNA reads as TGTGCCAGCAGCTTATATCGGGACTCTGAAGCTTTCTTT. It is translated as CASSLYRDSEAFF.

The table lists this clonotype with many counts. The J gene is TRBJ2-2, the V gene TRBV7-2, with D possibly being TRBD2 (6 bases). The CDR3 totals 15 residues. The V end lost 5 bases, the J end lost 0 bases, and 10 bases lay between the germline ends. Germline V gene lookup returns CDR1 SGHTA and CDR2 FQGNSA. CDR3 sequence: CASSPRGTNTGELFF. In DNA, the CDR3 is TGTGCCAGCAGCCCCCGGGGGACGAACACCGGGGAGCTGTTTTTT.

The chain combines TRBV5-5 with TRBJ2-3; D gene uncertain. This CDR3 has 13 amino acids. Germline lookup yields CDR1 SGHKS and CDR2 YYEKEE (reference sequence). Between the trimmed V and J ends, which lost 1 base and 5 bases, there was a span of 8 bases. The DNA for the CDR3 is TGTGCCAGCAGCTTGAGTTGGGTAGATACGCAGTATTTT. Amino acids: CASSLSWVDTQYF.

In its sample, this clonotype was seen a few times. The chain has TRBV7-3 and TRBJ2-1, with 11 bases lining up with TRBD2. The CDR3 runs to 18 residues. With V trimmed by 1 base and J by 3 bases, 8 bases remained unmatched. Germline CDR1 and CDR2: SGHTA and FQGTGA. CDR3: CASSLRAPGTSGYNEQFF. CDR3 DNA sequence: TGTGCCAGCAGCTTAAGAGCTCCAGGGACTAGCGGCTACAATGAGCAGTTCTTC.

CDR3 bases: TGTGCCAGCAGCTTACGGACACTTGAAGCTTTCTTT. It translates to CASSLRTLEAFF. The genes are TRBV13 and TRBJ1-1, with D possibly matching TRBD1 (5 bases). V shed 2 bases and J shed 7 bases, with 8 bases lying between them. CDR3 length equals 12 residues. Germline CDR1 PRHDT, CDR2 FYEKMQ (reference sequence).

This clonotype was detected a few times. J is TRBJ2-3 and V is TRBV4-3; no clear D gene. This CDR3 is built from 17 residues. Germline CDR1 reads LGHNA; CDR2 reads YSLEER. With 0 bases removed from V and 5 bases from J, the gap between germline ends came to 18 bases. The CDR3 bases are TGCGCCAGCAGCCAAGATGGGGTAGGAATCCTGGGAGATACGCAGTATTTT. Translated, it gives CASSQDGVGILGDTQYF.

With respect to this clonotype: Possible read error: a much larger clone is one base away. The rearrangement joins TRBV7-2 to TRBJ2-5; 9 bases are a match to TRBD2. CDR1 and CDR2 from the germline V gene are SGHTA and FQGNSA. V gave up 5 bases and J gave up 1 base; unmatched junction bases: 11. This CDR3 has 17 amino acids. The CDR3: CASSPQVASGVQETQYF. The CDR3 DNA follows: TGTGCCAGCAGCCCACAAGTCGCTAGCGGGGTCCAAGAGACCCAGTACTTC.

This clonotype was counted many times. The chain links TRBV5-1 to TRBJ2-1; D gene uncertain. The CDR3 is 16 amino acids. Germline CDR1 is SGHRS and CDR2 is YFSETQ. The germline V and J ends were trimmed by 1 base and 0 bases, with 11 bases remaining between them. The DNA of the CDR3 is TGCGCCAGCAGCTTGATCCCCGCCAGCTCCTACAATGAGCAGTTCTTC. Protein sequence: CASSLIPASSYNEQFF.

This clonotype was observed many times. This chain connects TRBV7-9 to TRBJ1-6, with TRBD1 identical over 9 bases. From germline, CDR1 is SEHNR and CDR2 FQNEAQ (reference sequence). This CDR3 comprises 15 residues. Trimming took 5 bases from V and 9 from J; bases not matched to a gene: 8. CDR3 DNA: TGTGCCAGCAGCCGACAGGGACAGGGTATTTCACCCCTCCACTTT. Translated, it gives CASSRQGQGISPLHF.

A word on this clonotype: The junction differs from germline at one of its ends, possibly a read error. J is TRBJ2-2 and V is TRBV7-3, with D possibly being TRBD2 (5 bases). Germline CDR1 reads SGHTA; CDR2 reads FQGTGA. CDR3 length: 14 residues. The CDR3 protein is CASSPTGNTGEPFF. The DNA of the CDR3 is TGTGCCAGCAGCCCGACGGGGAACACCGGGGAGCCGTTTTTT.

The chain is built from TRBV9 and TRBJ1-1, with 7 bases that match TRBD1. J gave up 0 bases and V 6 bases, and 5 bases lay outside the gene matches. Germline loops: CDR1 SGDLS, CDR2 YYNGEE. The CDR3 extends over 14 amino acids. The CDR3 reads CASNLGGMNTEAFF. The CDR3 nucleotides are TGTGCCAGCAACTTAGGGGGCATGAACACTGAAGCTTTCTTT.